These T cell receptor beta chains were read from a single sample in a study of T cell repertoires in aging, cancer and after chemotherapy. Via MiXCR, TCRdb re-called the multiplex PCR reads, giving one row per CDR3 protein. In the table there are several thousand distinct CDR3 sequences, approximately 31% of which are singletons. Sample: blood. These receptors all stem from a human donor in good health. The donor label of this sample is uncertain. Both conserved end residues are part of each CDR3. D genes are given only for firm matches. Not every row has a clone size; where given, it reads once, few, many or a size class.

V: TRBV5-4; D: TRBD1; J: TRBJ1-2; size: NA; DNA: TGTGCCAGCAGCTTGGTAACAGGGGGCGGCTATGGCTACACCTTC; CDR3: CASSLVTGGGYGYTF
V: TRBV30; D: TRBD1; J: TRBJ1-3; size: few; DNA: TGTGCCTGGAGGTCCGGGACAGTTACCCCGGGGTCCGGAAACACCATATATTTT; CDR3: CAWRSGTVTPGSGNTIYF
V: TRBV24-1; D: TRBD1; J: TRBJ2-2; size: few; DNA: TGTGCCACCAGTACGGGACAGGGGAACACCGGGGAGCTGTTTTTT; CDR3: CATSTGQGNTGELFF
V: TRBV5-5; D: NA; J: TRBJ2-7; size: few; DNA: TGTGCCAGCAGCTTCGAGACAGGAGCTGAGCAGTACTTC; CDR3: CASSFETGAEQYF
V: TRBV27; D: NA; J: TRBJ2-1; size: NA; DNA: TGTGCCAGCAGTTTAGGGAGGGGGCGGTACAATGAGCAGTTCTTC; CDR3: CASSLGRGRYNEQFF
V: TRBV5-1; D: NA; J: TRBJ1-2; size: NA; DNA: TGCGCCAGCAGCTTGGGAGTGGGAGGAGGACATGGCTACACCTTC; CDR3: CASSLGVGGGHGYTF
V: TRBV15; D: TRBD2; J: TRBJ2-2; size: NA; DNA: TGTGCCACCAGCCTGGGACTAGCGGGGCTCAACACCGGGGAGCTGTTTTTT; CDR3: CATSLGLAGLNTGELFF
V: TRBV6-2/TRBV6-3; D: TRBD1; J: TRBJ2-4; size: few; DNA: TGTGCCAGCAGTTACCAGACCGGGACAGGGGAATTTTGCCTTCAGTACTTC; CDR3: CASSYQTGTGEFCLQYF
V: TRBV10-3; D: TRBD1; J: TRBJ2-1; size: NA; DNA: TGTGCCATCAGAAAACCAGAGACAGGGCGAAATGAGCAGTTCTTC; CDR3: CAIRKPETGRNEQFF
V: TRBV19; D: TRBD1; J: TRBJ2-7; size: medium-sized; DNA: TGTGCCAGTAGCAGGGGGAACGAGCAGTACTTC; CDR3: CASSRGNEQYF
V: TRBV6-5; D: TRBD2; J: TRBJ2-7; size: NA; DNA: TGTGCCAGCGGGGGGGGGGTGGGATGGCGGCAGTACTTC; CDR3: CASGGGVGWRQYF
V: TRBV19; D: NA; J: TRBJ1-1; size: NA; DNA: TGTGCCACCACTCGGTGGTCTGAAGCTTTCTTT; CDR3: CATTRWSEAFF
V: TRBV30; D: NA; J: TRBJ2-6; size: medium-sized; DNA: TGTGCCTGGAGTGTACGGAGGGTCTCTGGGGCCAACGTCCTGACTTTC; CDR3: CAWSVRRVSGANVLTF
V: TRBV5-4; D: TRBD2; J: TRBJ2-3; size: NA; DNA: TGTGCCAGCAGCCCGGACGGGGGGGGGACAGATACGCAGTATTTT; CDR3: CASSPDGGGTDTQYF
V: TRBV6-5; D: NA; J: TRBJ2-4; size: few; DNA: TGTGCCAGCAGTTACATCACGGACGGTGGCATTCAGTACTTC; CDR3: CASSYITDGGIQYF
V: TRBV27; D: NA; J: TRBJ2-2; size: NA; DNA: TGTGCCAGCACCGCCCAGACCGGGACACACAACACCGGGGAGCTGTTTTTT; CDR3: CASTAQTGTHNTGELFF
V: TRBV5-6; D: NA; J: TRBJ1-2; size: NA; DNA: TGTGCCAGCAGCTTGGCAGCGAAGGCTAACTATGGCTACACCTTC; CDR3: CASSLAAKANYGYTF
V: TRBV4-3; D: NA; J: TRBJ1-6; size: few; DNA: TGCGCCAGCAGCCAAGATTCGGGGCCCAGAGGTTCACCCCTCCACTTT; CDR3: CASSQDSGPRGSPLHF
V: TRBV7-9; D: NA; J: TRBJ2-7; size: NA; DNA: TGTGCCAGCAGCTTCTCTTCAGGCGAGCAGTACTTC; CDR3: CASSFSSGEQYF
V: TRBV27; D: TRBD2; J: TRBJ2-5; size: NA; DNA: TGTGCCAGCAGTTTATTATCAGCGGGGGGGCAAGAGACCCAGTACTTC; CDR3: CASSLLSAGGQETQYF
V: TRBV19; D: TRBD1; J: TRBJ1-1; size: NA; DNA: TGTGCCAGCATTAAAGAGTGGACAGGGGGGACTGAAGCTTTCTTT; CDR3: CASIKEWTGGTEAFF
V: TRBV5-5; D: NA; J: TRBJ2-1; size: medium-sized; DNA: TGTGCCAGCAGCTCCTTGACGGGCAATGAGCAGTTCTTC; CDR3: CASSSLTGNEQFF
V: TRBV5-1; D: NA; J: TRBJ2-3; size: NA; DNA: TGCGCCAGCAGCTTCAATGGGGGGTTAAGCACAGATACGCAGTATTTT; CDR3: CASSFNGGLSTDTQYF
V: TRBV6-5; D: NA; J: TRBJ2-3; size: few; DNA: TGTGCCAGCAGTTACTCGAAGGGCCGCACAGATACGCAGTATTTT; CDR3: CASSYSKGRTDTQYF
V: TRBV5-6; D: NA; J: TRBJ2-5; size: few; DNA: TGTGCCAGCAGCTTGGCGGAGACCCAGTACTTC; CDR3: CASSLAETQYF
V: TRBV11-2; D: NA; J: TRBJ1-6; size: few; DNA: TGTGCCAGCAGCTTTCGGGGGGCCCATCGGGGTAATTCACCCCTCCACTTT; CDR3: CASSFRGAHRGNSPLHF
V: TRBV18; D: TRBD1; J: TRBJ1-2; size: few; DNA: TGTGCCAGCTCACCACAGGGACAGGATCCCTGGACCTTC; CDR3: CASSPQGQDPWTF
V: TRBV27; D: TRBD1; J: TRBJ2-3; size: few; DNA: TGTGCCAGCAGTTATGAGGGGGCAGCAGATACGCAGTATTTT; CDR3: CASSYEGAADTQYF
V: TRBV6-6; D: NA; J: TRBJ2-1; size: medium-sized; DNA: TGTGCCAGCAGTAAACCGGGACGGAGCTCCTACAATGAGCAGTTCTTC; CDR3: CASSKPGRSSYNEQFF
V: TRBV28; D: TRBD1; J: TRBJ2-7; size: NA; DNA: TGTGCCAGCATTCCCACGGGGACAGGGAGAAAGTACGAGCAGTACTTC; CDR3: CASIPTGTGRKYEQYF
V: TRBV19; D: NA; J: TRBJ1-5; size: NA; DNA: TGTGCCAGTAGCCGACTTGAAAGGGGGAATCAGCCCCAGCATTTT; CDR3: CASSRLERGNQPQHF
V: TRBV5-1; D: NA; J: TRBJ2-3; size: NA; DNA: TGCGCCAGCGGAACTAAGGGGAGCACAGATACGCAGTATTTT; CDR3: CASGTKGSTDTQYF
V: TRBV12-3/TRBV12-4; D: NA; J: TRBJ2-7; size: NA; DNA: TGTGCCAGCACCACGGTACAGGGGAGGTTATCGGGCGAGCAGTACTTC; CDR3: CASTTVQGRLSGEQYF
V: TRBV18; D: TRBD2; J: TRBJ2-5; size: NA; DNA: TGTGCCAGCTCACGGGGAGGGGAGACCCAGTACTTC; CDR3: CASSRGGETQYF
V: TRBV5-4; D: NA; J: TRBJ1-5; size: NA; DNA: TGTGCCAGCAGCTTGGAATCCGGGGAGCAGCCCCAGCATTTT; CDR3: CASSLESGEQPQHF
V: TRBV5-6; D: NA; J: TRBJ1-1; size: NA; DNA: TGTGCCAGCAGCTCTATCGGGGCCCTCGCTTCGGCTTTCTTT; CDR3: CASSSIGALASAFF
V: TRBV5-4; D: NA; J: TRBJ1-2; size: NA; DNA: TGTGCCAGCAGCTTTATGAGGGATCTGGCCTATGGCTACACCTTC; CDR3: CASSFMRDLAYGYTF
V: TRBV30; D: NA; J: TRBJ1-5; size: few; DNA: TGTGCCTGGAGTGTAGACCGCTGGAGGTGGCCCCAGCATTTT; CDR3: CAWSVDRWRWPQHF
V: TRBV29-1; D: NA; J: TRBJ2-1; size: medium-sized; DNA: TGCAGCGTTGATCTAGACTACAATGAGCAGTTCTTC; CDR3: CSVDLDYNEQFF
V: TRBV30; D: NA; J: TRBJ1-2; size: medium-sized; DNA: TGTGCCTGGAGCGACAGGACCTATGGCTACACCTTC; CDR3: CAWSDRTYGYTF
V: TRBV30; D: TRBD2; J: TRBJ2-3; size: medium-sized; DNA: TGTGCCTGGAGTCCTTCCCGGACTAGCGGGGCCCCAGATACGCAGTATTTT; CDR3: CAWSPSRTSGAPDTQYF
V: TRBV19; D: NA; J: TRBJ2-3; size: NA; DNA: TGTGCCAGTACCTCAAGAGGGGGGGGTAGCACAGATACGCAGTATTTT; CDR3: CASTSRGGGSTDTQYF
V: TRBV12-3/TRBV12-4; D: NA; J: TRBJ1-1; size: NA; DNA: TGTGCCAGCAGTTTGTTGGGACTGAACACTGAAGCTTTCTTT; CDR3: CASSLLGLNTEAFF
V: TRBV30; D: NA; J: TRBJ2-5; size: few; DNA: TGTGCCAGCAGCACGGGGGACTCCAAGGGGACCCAGTACTTC; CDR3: CASSTGDSKGTQYF
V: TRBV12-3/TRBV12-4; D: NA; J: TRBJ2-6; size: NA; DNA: TGTGCCAGCAGTTTAGACCCCGCTGGGGCCAACGTCCTGACTTTC; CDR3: CASSLDPAGANVLTF
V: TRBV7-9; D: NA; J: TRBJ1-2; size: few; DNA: TGTGCCAGCAGCTTTGACCAGGCGAACTATGGCTACACCTTC; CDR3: CASSFDQANYGYTF
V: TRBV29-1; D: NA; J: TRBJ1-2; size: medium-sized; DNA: TGCAGCGTTGCCCGGGAGGGGTATGGCTACACCTTC; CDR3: CSVAREGYGYTF
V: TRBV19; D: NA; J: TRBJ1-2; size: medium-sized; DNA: TGTGCCAGTAGTGCCCCTTCACGGGGGGCCGATGGCTACACCTTC; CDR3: CASSAPSRGADGYTF
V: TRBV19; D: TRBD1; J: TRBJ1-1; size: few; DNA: TGTGCCAGTAGTATAGCGTGGACAGGGGATTCTGAAGCTTTCTTT; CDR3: CASSIAWTGDSEAFF
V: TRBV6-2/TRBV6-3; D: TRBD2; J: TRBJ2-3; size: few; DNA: TGTGCCAGCAAGAAAGCGGGGACCCTCACAGATACGCAGTATTTT; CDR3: CASKKAGTLTDTQYF
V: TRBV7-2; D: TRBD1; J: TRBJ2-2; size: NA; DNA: TGTGCCAGCAGCTTCACAGGGGGCGCGAACACCGGGGAGCTGTTTTTT; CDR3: CASSFTGGANTGELFF
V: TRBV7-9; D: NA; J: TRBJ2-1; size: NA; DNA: TGTGCCAGCAGCTTTTCGAGCTCCTACAATGAGCAGTTCTTC; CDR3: CASSFSSSYNEQFF
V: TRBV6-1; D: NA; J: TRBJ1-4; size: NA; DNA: TGTGCCAGCGTCAGAGCAACTAATGAAAAACTGTTTTTT; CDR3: CASVRATNEKLFF
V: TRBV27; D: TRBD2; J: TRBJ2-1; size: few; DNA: TGTGCCAGCAGTTTCAAAGGGACTAGGGCCTACAATGAGCAGTTCTTC; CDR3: CASSFKGTRAYNEQFF
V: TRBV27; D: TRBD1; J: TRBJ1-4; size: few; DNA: TGTGCCAGCAGCCCCGCTTACAGGGGGCCGACTAATGAAAAACTGTTTTTT; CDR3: CASSPAYRGPTNEKLFF